These T cell receptor beta chains were read from a single sample in a study of blood T cell repertoires in COVID-19. Sequencing used immunoSEQ multiplex PCR; TCRdb keeps in-frame clones, though not all of them. The sample holds around 300,000 clones; 86% are singletons and the top ten take around 2.9%. Sequencing was done on a sample of peripheral blood. These receptors all come from a young woman with active or convalescent COVID-19. The CDR3 runs from the conserved cysteine through the conserved F or W. D genes are given only for firm matches. Rows may omit the clone size; those that give it use once, few, many or a size class.

V: TRBV6-5
D: -
J: TRBJ1-2
size: -
DNA: TGTGCCAGCAGGCCTACAGGGTCGGGCTATGGCTACACCTTC
CDR3: CASRPTGSGYGYTF

V: TRBV9
D: TRBD1
J: TRBJ1-1
size: -
DNA: TGTGCCAGCGGGACAGCGACGAACACTGAAGCTTTCTTT
CDR3: CASGTATNTEAFF

V: TRBV28
D: -
J: TRBJ1-6
size: -
DNA: TGTGCCAGCAGTTTAGGCCACCCAGCGGCACCCCTCCACTTT
CDR3: CASSLGHPAAPLHF

V: TRBV9
D: -
J: TRBJ1-4
size: -
DNA: TGTGCCAGCAGCGTGAGAACAGGGCCTAATGAAAAACTGTTTTTT
CDR3: CASSVRTGPNEKLFF

V: TRBV6-5
D: -
J: TRBJ2-2
size: -
DNA: TGTGCCAGCAGTCCGTGGGCCTTAAACACCGGGGAGCTGTTTTTT
CDR3: CASSPWALNTGELFF

V: TRBV19
D: TRBD1
J: TRBJ1-5
size: once
DNA: TGTGCCAATAGTGACCAGGGGGCCAGTCGCAATCAGCCCCAGCATTTT
CDR3: CANSDQGASRNQPQHF

V: TRBV18
D: -
J: TRBJ1-5
size: -
DNA: TGTGCCAGCTCACCAAGGCGGTCCTCTGAGTTTTATAGCAATCAGCCCCAGCATTTT
CDR3: CASSPRRSSEFYSNQPQHF

V: TRBV28
D: TRBD1
J: TRBJ2-7
size: -
DNA: TGTGCCAGCAGTCCGGGGACAGGGGGATACGAGCAGTACTTC
CDR3: CASSPGTGGYEQYF

V: TRBV9
D: TRBD2
J: TRBJ2-2
size: -
DNA: TGTGCCAGCAGCGTAGCGGTAGCGGGGGGGCCCGCCGGGGAGCTGTTTTTT
CDR3: CASSVAVAGGPAGELFF

V: TRBV5-1
D: -
J: TRBJ1-2
size: -
DNA: TGCGCCAGCAGCTTATTAGACTCGTCTTATGGCTACACCTTC
CDR3: CASSLLDSSYGYTF

V: TRBV7-3
D: -
J: TRBJ2-1
size: -
DNA: TGTGCCAGCAGCTTAACGTTCGACAATGAGCAGTTCTTC
CDR3: CASSLTFDNEQFF

V: TRBV4-3
D: -
J: TRBJ2-7
size: -
DNA: TGCGCCAGCAGCCAAGATCGTTCCTACGAGCAGTACTTC
CDR3: CASSQDRSYEQYF

V: TRBV28
D: -
J: TRBJ2-5
size: -
DNA: TGTGCCAGCAGCACCGCAGAAAAAGAGACCCAGTACTTC
CDR3: CASSTAEKETQYF

V: TRBV6-2/TRBV6-3
D: -
J: TRBJ1-1
size: -
DNA: TGTGCCAGCAGTTACGAGGCGCACACTGAAGCTTTCTTT
CDR3: CASSYEAHTEAFF

V: TRBV6-5
D: -
J: TRBJ1-1
size: -
DNA: TGTGCCAGCAGTCATCGGGGGGAGACTGAAGCTTTCTTT
CDR3: CASSHRGETEAFF

V: TRBV28
D: -
J: TRBJ1-2
size: once
DNA: TGTGCCAGCAGTCCTTCGGGGGGAGGGTACTATGGCTACACCTTC
CDR3: CASSPSGGGYYGYTF

V: TRBV2
D: -
J: TRBJ1-5
size: -
DNA: TGTGCCAGCAGTGAAGGAGGGTTTGGGGTCGGCAATCAGCCCCAGCATTTT
CDR3: CASSEGGFGVGNQPQHF

V: TRBV5-1
D: TRBD1
J: TRBJ1-1
size: -
DNA: TGCGCCAGCAGCTTGGAGGGGGCTTCCTCGACTGAAGCTTTCTTT
CDR3: CASSLEGASSTEAFF

V: TRBV7-2
D: -
J: TRBJ2-3
size: -
DNA: TGTGCCAGCAGCCCCCCCCCAAACACAGATACGCAGTATTTT
CDR3: CASSPPPNTDTQYF

V: TRBV28
D: -
J: TRBJ1-6
size: -
DNA: TGTGCCAGCAAGGGGGGGGCGTTGAATAATTCACCCCTCCACTTT
CDR3: CASKGGALNNSPLHF

V: TRBV4-3
D: -
J: TRBJ2-4
size: -
DNA: TGCGCCAGCAGCCAGTTTGCCAGGGGTAAAAACATTCAGTACTTC
CDR3: CASSQFARGKNIQYF

V: TRBV2
D: TRBD1
J: TRBJ2-5
size: -
DNA: TGTGCCAGCAGTCGTGGACAGGGATTTAGGGAGACCCAGTACTTC
CDR3: CASSRGQGFRETQYF

V: TRBV7-9
D: -
J: TRBJ1-3
size: -
DNA: TGTGCCAGCAGCTTAGCGGGGGGGCGGAGCTCTGGAAACACCATATATTTT
CDR3: CASSLAGGRSSGNTIYF

V: TRBV30
D: -
J: TRBJ1-1
size: -
DNA: TGTGCCTGGAGTGTACTCACTGAAGCTTTCTTT
CDR3: CAWSVLTEAFF

V: TRBV27
D: -
J: TRBJ1-2
size: -
DNA: TGTGCCAGCAGTTTCGGGTCCAACTATGGCTACACCTTC
CDR3: CASSFGSNYGYTF

V: TRBV30
D: -
J: TRBJ1-2
size: once
DNA: TGTGCCTGGGGGCCCGGACAGTATGGCTACACCTTC
CDR3: CAWGPGQYGYTF

V: TRBV10-3
D: TRBD1
J: TRBJ1-1
size: -
DNA: TGTGCCATCAGGACAGGGTCTAACACTGAAGCTTTCTTT
CDR3: CAIRTGSNTEAFF

V: TRBV19
D: -
J: TRBJ1-1
size: -
DNA: TGTGCCAGTAGTATAGCGGTGAACACTGAAGCTTTCTTT
CDR3: CASSIAVNTEAFF